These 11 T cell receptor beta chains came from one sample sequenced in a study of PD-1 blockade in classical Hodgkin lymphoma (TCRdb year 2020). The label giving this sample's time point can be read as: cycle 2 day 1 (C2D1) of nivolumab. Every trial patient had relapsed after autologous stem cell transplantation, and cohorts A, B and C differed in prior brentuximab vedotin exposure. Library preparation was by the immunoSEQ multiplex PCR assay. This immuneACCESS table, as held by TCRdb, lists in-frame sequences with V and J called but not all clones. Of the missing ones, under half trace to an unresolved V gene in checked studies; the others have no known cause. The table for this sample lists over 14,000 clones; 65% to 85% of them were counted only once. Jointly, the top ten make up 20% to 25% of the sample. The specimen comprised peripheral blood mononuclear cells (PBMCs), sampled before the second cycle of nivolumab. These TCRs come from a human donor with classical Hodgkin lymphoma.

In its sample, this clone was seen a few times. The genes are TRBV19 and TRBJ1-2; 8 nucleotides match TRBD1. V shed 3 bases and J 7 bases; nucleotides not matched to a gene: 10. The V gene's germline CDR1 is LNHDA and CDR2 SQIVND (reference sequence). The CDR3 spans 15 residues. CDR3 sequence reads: CASSIHRTGYRGYTF. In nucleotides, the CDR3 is TGTGCCAGTAGTATTCACAGGACAGGGTACCGTGGCTACACCTTC.

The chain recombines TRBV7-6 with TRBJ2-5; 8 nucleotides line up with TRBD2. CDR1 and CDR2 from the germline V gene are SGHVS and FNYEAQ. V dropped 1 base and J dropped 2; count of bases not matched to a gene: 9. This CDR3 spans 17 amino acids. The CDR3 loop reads CASSLGPAGVIQETQYF. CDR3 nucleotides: TGTGCCAGCAGCTTAGGACCAGCGGGGGTGATACAAGAGACCCAGTACTTC.

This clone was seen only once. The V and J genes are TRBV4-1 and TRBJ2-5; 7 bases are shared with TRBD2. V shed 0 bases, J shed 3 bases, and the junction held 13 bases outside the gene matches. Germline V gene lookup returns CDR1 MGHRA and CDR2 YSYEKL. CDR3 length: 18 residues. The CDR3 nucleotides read TGCGCCAGCAGCCAAGATAAAACCCTTGGGGGGGTAAAAGAGACCCAGTACTTC. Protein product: CASSQDKTLGGVKETQYF.

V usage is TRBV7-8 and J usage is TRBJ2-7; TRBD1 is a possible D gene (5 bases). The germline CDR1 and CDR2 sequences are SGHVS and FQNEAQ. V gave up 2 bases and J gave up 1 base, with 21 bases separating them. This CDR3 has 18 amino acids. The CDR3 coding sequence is TGTGCCAGCAGCTTACTTCGGGTCAGGGCTTCCGGATCCTACGAGCAGTACTTC. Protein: CASSLLRVRASGSYEQYF.

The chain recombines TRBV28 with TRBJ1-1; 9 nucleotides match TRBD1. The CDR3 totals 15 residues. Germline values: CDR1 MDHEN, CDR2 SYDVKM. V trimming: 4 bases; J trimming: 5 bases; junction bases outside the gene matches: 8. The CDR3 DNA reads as TGTGCCAGCAGTTATACAGGGGGCCGCGGAACTGAAGCTTTCTTT. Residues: CASSYTGGRGTEAFF.

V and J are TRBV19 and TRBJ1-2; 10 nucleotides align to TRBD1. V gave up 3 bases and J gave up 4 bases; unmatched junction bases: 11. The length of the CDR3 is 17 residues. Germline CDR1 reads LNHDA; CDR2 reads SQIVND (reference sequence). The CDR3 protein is CASSMRGTGEVSYGYTF. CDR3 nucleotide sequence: TGTGCCAGTAGTATGAGGGGGACAGGGGAAGTGAGCTATGGCTACACCTTC.

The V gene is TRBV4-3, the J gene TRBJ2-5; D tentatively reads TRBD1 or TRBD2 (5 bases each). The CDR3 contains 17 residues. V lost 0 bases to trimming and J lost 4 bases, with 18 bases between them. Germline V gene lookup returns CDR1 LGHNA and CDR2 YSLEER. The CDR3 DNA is TGCGCCAGCAGCCAAGAGTTGGCCCCCGGGACCCCAGAGACCCAGTACTTC. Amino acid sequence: CASSQELAPGTPETQYF.

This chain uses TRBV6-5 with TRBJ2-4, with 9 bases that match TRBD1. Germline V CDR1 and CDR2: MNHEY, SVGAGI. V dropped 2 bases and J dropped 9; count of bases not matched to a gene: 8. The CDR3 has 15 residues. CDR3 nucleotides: TGTGCCAGCAGTTACGCACCGGACAGGGGCGGCATTCAGTACTTC. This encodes CASSYAPDRGGIQYF.

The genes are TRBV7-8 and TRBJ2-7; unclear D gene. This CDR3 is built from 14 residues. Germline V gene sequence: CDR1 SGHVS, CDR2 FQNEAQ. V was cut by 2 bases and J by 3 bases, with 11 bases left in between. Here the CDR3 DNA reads TGTGCCAGCAGCTTATATGCTGGAGACTACGAGCAGTACTTC. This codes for CASSLYAGDYEQYF.

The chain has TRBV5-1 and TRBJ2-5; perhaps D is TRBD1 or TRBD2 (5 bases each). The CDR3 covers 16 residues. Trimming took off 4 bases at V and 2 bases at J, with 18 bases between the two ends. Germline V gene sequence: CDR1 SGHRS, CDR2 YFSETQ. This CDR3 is CASSELGRGQQETQYF. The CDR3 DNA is TGCGCCAGCAGCGAACTAGGTCGGGGCCAGCAAGAGACCCAGTACTTC.

Written as DNA, the CDR3 is TGTGCCAGCAGCTTGCGGTACAGGGTTTCCTACGAGCAGTACTTC. Translation gives CASSLRYRVSYEQYF. The chain recombines TRBV5-6 with TRBJ2-7, with a weak D call TRBD1 (6 bases). Trimming took 1 base from V and 1 from J, leaving 12 bases between them. The germline V gene encodes CDR1 SGHDT and CDR2 YYEEEE. The CDR3 covers 15 residues.